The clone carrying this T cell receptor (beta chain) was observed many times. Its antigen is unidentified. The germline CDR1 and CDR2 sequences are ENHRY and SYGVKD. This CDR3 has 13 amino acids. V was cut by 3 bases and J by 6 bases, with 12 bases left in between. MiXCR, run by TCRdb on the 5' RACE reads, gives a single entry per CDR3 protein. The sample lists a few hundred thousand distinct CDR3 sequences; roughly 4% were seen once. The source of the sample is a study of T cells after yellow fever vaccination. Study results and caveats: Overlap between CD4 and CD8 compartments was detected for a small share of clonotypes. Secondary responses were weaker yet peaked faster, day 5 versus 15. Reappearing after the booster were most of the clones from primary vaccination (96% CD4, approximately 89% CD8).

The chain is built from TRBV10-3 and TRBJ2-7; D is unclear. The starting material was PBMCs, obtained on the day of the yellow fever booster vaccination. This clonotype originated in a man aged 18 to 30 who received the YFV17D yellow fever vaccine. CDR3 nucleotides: TGTGCCATCAGTGACGGGCTCAAAAGCGAGCAGTACTTC. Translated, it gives CAISDGLKSEQYF.